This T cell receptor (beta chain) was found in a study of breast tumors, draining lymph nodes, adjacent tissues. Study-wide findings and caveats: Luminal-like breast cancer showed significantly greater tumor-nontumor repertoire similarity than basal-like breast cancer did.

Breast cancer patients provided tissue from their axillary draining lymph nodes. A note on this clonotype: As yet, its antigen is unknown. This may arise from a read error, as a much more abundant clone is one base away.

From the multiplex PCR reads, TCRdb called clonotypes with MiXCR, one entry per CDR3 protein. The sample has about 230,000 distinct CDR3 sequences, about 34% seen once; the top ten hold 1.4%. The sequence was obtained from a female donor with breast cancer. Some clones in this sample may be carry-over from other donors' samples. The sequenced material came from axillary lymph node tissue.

The CDR3, as DNA: TGCGCCAACAGCCGTACTTCAACTGGGGCCAACGTCCTGACTTTC. This encodes CANSRTSTGANVLTF. V usage is TRBV4-1 and J usage is TRBJ2-6; D is unresolved. Germline-derived CDR1 and CDR2 are MGHRA and YSYEKL. This CDR3 has 15 amino acids.